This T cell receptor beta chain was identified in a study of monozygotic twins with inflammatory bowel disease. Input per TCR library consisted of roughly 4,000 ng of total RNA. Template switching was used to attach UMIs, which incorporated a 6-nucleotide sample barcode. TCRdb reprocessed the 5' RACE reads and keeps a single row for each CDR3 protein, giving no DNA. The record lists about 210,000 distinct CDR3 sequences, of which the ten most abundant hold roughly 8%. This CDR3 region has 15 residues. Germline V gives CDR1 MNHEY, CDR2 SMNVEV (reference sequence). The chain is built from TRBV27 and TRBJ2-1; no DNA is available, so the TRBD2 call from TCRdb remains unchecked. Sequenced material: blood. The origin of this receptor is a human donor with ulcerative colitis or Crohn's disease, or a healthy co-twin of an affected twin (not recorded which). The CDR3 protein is CASSPRGAFGNEQFF.